This TCR beta chain was identified in a study of early T cells in non-severe SARS-CoV-2 infection. The overall study: Chains from this unsorted whole-blood bulk RNA could not be paired.

Individual cDNA molecules were tagged with unique molecular identifiers. TCRdb reprocessed the 5' RACE reads with MiXCR, giving one entry per CDR3 protein. Among roughly 30,000 distinct CDR3 sequences, approximately 5.3% were seen once, and the ten largest hold 6% to 7.5%. Study-level points and caveats: Using VDJdb, the matching emphasized anti-spike CD8 responses while missing private and CD4 specificities.

This clonotype showed up many times. Its antigen remains unknown. The origin of this receptor is an adult who was a healthcare worker with PCR-confirmed SARS-CoV-2 infection or an uninfected control (not recorded which). Sequencing used whole blood.

The CDR3 DNA reads as TGTGCCTGGAGGTTACCAGGGGCCGACTATGGCTACACCTTC. Encoded protein: CAWRLPGADYGYTF. The V call is TRBV30, the J call TRBJ1-2, with D maybe TRBD1 (6 bases). V lost 3 bases to trimming and J lost 3 bases, with 14 bases between them. The CDR3 extends over 14 amino acids. Germline CDR1 is GTSNPN and CDR2 is SVGIG (reference sequence).